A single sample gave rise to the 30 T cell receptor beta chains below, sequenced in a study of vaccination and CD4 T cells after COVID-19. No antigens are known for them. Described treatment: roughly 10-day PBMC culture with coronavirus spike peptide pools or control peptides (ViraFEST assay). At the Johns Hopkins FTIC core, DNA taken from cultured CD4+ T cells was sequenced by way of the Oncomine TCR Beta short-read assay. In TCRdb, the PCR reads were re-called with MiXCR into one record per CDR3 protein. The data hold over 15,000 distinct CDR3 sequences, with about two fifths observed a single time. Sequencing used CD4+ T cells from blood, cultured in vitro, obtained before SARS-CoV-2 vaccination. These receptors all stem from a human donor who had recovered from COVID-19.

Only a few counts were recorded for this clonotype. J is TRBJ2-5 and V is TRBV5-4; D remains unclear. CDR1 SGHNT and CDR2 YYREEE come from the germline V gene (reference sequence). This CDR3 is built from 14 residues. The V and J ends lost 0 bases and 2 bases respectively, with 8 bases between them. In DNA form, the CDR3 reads TGTGCCAGCAGCTTGGACCCTGATCAAGAGACCCAGTACTTC. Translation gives CASSLDPDQETQYF.

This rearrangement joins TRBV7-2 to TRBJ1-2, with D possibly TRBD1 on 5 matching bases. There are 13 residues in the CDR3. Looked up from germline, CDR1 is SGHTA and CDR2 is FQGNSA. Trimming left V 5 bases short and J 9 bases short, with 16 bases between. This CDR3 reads CASSPGPGRSYTF. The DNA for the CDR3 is TGTGCCAGCAGCCCGGGACCCGGGCGCAGCTACACCTTC.

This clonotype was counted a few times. The CDR3 spells CASSGRLAGGFANTGELFF. The CDR3 DNA follows: TGTGCCAGCAGTGGGAGACTAGCGGGGGGCTTCGCGAACACCGGGGAGCTGTTTTTT. This chain joins TRBV6-1 and TRBJ2-2, with TRBD2 matching 13 bases. CDR1 MNHNS and CDR2 SASEGT come from the germline V gene. This CDR3 is 19 amino acids long. J gave up 0 bases and V 4 bases, and 8 bases lay outside the gene matches.

CDR3: CASSLGGRLWNEQFF. CDR3 DNA sequence: TGTGCCAGCAGCCTAGGCGGGAGGTTGTGGAATGAGCAGTTCTTC. V and J are TRBV11-2 and TRBJ2-1; 8 bases are shared with TRBD2. J was trimmed by 7 bases and V by 5 bases; bases with no gene match: 10. Germline CDR1 is SGHAT and CDR2 is FQNNGV. The CDR3 has 15 residues. Full variable domain (missing parts from reference TRBV11-2 and TRBJ2-1): EAGVAQSPRYKIIEKRQSVAFWCNPISGHATLYWYQQILGQGPKLLIQFQNNGVVDDSQLPKDRFSAERLKGVDSTLKIQPAKLEDSAVYLCASSLGGRLWNEQFFGPGTRLTVL.

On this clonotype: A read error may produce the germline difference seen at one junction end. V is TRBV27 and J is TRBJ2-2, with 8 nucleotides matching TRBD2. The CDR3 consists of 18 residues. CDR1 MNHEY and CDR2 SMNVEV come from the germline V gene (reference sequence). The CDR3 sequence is CASQPMGRAGVNTGEPFF. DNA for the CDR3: TGTGCCAGCCAACCGATGGGGAGAGCGGGGGTCAACACCGGGGAGCCGTTTTTT.

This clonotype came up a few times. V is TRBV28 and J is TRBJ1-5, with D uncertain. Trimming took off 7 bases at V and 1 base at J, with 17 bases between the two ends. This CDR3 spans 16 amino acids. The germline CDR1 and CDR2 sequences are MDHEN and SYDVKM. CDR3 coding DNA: TGTGCCAGCAATGGAAATAGGGCGTTGAGCAATCAGCCCCAGCATTTT. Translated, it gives CASNGNRALSNQPQHF.

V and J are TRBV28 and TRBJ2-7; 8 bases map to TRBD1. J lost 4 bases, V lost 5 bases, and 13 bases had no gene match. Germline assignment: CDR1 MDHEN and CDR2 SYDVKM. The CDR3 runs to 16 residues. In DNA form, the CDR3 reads TGTGCCAGCAGTCTAGTCACAGGGGGGTCGGTGTACGAGCAGTACTTC. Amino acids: CASSLVTGGSVYEQYF.

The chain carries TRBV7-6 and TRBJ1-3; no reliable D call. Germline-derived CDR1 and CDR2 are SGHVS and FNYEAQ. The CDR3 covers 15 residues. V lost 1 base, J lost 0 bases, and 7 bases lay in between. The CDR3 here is CASSLDPNSGNTIYF. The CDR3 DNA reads TGTGCCAGCAGCTTAGACCCAAACTCTGGAAACACCATATATTTT.

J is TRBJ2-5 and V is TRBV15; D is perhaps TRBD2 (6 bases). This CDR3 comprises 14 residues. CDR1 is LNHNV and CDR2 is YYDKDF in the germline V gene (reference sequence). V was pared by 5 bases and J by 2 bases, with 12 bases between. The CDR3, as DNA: TGTGCCACCAGCGGAAATAGCGGTCAAGAGACCCAGTACTTC. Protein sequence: CATSGNSGQETQYF. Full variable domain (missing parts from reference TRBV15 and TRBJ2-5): DAMVIQNPRYQVTQFGKPVTLSCSQTLNHNVMYWYQQKSSQAPKLLFHYYDKDFNNEADTPDNFQSRRPNTSFCFLDIRSPGLGDTAMYLCATSGNSGQETQYFGPGTRLLVL.

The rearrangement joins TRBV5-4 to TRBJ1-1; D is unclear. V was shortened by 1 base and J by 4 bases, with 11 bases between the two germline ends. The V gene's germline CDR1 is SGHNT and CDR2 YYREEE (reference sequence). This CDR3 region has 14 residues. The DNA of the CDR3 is TGTGCCAGCAGCTTGTCCGGCCGGTCCACTGAAGCTTTCTTT. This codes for CASSLSGRSTEAFF.

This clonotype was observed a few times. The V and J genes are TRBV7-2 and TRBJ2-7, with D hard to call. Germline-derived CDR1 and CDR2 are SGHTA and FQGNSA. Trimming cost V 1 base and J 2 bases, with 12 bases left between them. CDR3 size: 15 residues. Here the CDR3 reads CASSLGGPKPYEQYF. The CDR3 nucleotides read TGTGCCAGCAGCTTAGGTGGGCCCAAACCCTACGAGCAGTACTTC. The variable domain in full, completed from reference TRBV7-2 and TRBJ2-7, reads GAGVSQSPSNKVTEKGKDVELRCDPISGHTALYWYRQSLGQGLEFLIYFQGNSAPDKSGLPSDRFSAERTGGSVSTLTIQRTQQEDSAVYLCASSLGGPKPYEQYFGPGTRLTVT.

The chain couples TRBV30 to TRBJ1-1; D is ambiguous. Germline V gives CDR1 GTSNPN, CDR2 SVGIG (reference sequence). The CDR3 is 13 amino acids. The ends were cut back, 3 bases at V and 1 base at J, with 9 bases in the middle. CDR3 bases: TGTGCCTGGAGCGTGGCAGAGAACACTGAAGCTTTCTTT. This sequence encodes CAWSVAENTEAFF.

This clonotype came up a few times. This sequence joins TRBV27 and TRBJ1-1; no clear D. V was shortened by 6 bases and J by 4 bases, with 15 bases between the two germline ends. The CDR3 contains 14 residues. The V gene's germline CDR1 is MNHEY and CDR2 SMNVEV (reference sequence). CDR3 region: CASRAGASPTEAFF. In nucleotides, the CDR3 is TGTGCCAGCAGGGCAGGTGCATCGCCCACTGAAGCTTTCTTT.

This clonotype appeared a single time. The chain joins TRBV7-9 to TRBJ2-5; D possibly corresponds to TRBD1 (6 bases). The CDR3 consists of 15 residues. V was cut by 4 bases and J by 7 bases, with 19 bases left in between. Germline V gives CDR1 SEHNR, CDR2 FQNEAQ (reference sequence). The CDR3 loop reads CASSWALGGITTQYF. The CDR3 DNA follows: TGTGCCAGCAGCTGGGCCTTAGGGGGAATTACGACCCAGTACTTC.

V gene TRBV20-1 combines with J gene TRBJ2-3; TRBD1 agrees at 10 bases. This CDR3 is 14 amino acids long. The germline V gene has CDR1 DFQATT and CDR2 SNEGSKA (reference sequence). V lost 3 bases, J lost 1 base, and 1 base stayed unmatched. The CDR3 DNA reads TGCAGTGCTAGGGGGACAGGGGGCACAGATACGCAGTATTTT. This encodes CSARGTGGTDTQYF.

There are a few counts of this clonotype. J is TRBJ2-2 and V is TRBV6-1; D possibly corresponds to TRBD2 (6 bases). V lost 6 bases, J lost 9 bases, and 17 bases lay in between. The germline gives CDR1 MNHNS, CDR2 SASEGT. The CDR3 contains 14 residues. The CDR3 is CASREQRVTRELFF. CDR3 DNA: TGTGCCAGCAGGGAGCAGCGGGTAACCAGGGAGCTGTTTTTT.

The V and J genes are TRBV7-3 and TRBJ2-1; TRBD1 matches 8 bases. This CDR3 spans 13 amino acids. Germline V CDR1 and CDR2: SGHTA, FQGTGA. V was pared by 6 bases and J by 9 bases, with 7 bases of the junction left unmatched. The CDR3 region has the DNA TGTGCCAGCAGACAGGACAGGGATGCTGAGCAGTTCTTC. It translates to CASRQDRDAEQFF.

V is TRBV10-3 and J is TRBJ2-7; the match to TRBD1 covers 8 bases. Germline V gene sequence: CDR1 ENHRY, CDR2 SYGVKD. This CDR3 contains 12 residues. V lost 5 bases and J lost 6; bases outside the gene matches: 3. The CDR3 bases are TGTGCCATCAGTAAGGACAGGGTCGAGCAGTACTTC. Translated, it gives CAISKDRVEQYF.

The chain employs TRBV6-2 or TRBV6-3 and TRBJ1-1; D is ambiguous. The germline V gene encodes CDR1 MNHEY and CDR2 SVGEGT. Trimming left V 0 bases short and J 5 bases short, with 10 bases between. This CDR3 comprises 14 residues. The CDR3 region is CASSYSSRGTEAFF. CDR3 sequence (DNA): TGTGCCAGCAGTTACTCGAGCCGGGGAACTGAAGCTTTCTTT.

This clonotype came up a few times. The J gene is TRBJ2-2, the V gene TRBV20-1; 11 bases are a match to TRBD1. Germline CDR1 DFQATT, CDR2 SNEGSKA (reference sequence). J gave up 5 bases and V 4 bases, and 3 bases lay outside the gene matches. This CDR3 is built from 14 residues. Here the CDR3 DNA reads TGCAGTGCTACCGGGACAGGGGGAACCGGGGAGCTGTTTTTT. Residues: CSATGTGGTGELFF.

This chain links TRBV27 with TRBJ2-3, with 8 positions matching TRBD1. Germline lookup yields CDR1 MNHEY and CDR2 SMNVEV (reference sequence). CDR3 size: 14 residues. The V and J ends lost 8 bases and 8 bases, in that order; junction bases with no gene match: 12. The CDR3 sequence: CASRPTGTGGTQYF. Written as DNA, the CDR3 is TGTGCCAGCCGTCCCACTGGGACAGGTGGTACGCAGTATTTT.

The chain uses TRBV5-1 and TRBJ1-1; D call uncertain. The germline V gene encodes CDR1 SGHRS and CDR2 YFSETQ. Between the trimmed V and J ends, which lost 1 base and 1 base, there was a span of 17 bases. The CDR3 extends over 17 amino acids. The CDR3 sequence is CASSLSWGSFANTEAFF. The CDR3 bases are TGCGCCAGCAGCTTGTCTTGGGGTAGTTTCGCGAACACTGAAGCTTTCTTT.

For the CDR3, the DNA is TGCGCCAGCAGCCTCCCGCTAGCGGGGGGTGATGAGACCCAGTACTTC. This gives the protein CASSLPLAGGDETQYF. The rearrangement links TRBV5-1 to TRBJ2-5, with 11 positions matching TRBD2. In germline, CDR1 is SGHRS, CDR2 YFSETQ. The ends lost 4 bases at V and 5 bases at J; junction bases unmatched: 10. The CDR3 consists of 16 residues. Variable domain in full (rest from reference TRBV5-1 and TRBJ2-5): KAGVTQTPRYLIKTRGQQVTLSCSPISGHRSVSWYQQTPGQGLQFLFEYFSETQRNKGNFPGRFSGRQFSNSRSEMNVSTLELGDSALYLCASSLPLAGGDETQYFGPGTRLLVL.

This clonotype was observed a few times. CDR3 amino acids: CAIRLDRGETDTQYF. CDR3 sequence (DNA): TGTGCCATCAGGCTGGACAGGGGGGAGACAGATACGCAGTATTTT. J is TRBJ2-3 and V is TRBV10-3; 10 bases are a match to TRBD1. After removal of 6 bases from V and 3 bases from J, the junction contained 6 bases not matched to a gene. The CDR3 runs 15 residues. Germline-derived CDR1 and CDR2 are ENHRY and SYGVKD.

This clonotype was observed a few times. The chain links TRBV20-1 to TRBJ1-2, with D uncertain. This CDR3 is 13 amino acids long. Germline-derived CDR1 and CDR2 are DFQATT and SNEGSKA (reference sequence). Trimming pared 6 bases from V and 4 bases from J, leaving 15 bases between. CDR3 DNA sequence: TGCAGTGCCTCAAGGACCGATGTCTATGGCTACACCTTC. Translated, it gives CSASRTDVYGYTF.

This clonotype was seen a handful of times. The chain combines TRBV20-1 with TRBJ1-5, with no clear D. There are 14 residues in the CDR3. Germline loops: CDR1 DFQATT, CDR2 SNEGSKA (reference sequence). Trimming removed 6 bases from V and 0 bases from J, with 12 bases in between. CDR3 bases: TGCAGTGCCAAACGCGGCGATAGCAATCAGCCCCAGCATTTT. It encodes CSAKRGDSNQPQHF.

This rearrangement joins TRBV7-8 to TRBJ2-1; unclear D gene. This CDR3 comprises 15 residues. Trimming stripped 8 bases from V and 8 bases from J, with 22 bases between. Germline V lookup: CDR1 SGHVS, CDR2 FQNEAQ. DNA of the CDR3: TGTGCCAGCGGTCAAGGGAAGGGCCGTGGATATGAGCAGTTCTTC. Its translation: CASGQGKGRGYEQFF. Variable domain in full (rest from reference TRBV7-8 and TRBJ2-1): GAGVSQSPRYKVAKRGQDVALRCDPISGHVSLFWYQQALGQGPEFLTYFQNEAQLDKSGLPSDRFFAERPEGSVSTLKIQRTQQEDSAVYLCASGQGKGRGYEQFFGPGTRLTVL.

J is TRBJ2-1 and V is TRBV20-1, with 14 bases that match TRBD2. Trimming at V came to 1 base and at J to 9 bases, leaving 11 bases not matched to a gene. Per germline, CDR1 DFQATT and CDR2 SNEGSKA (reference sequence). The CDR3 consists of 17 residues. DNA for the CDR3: TGCAGTGCTAGAGTTCCGACTAGCGGGAGGGCTTCTGGTGAGCAGTTCTTC. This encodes CSARVPTSGRASGEQFF.

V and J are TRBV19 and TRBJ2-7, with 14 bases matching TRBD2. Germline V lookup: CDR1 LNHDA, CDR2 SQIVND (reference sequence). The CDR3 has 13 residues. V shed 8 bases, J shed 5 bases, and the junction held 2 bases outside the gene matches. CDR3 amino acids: CASSGLAGDEQYF. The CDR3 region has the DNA TGTGCCAGTTCGGGACTAGCGGGAGACGAGCAGTACTTC. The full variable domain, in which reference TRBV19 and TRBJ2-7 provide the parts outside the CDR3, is DGGITQSPKYLFRKEGQNVTLSCEQNLNHDAMYWYRQDPGQGLRLIYYSQIVNDFQKGDIAEGYSVSREKKESFPLTVTSAQKNPTAFYLCASSGLAGDEQYFGPGTRLTVT.

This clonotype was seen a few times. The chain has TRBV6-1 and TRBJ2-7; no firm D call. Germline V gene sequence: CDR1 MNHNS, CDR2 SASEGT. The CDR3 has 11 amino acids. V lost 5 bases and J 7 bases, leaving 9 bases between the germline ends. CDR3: CASSSALEQYF. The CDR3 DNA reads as TGTGCCAGCAGTAGCGCCCTGGAGCAGTACTTC.